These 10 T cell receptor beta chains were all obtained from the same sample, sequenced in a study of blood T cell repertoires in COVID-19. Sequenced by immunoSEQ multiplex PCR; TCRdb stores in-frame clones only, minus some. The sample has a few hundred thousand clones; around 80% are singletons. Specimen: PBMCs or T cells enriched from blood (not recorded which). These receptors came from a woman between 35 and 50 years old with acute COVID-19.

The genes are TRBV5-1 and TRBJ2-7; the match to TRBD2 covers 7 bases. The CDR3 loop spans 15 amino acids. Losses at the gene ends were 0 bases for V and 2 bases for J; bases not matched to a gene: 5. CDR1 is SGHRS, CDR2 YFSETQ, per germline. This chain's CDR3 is CASSLESGGTYEQYF. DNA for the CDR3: TGCGCCAGCAGCTTGGAATCGGGGGGAACCTACGAGCAGTACTTC.

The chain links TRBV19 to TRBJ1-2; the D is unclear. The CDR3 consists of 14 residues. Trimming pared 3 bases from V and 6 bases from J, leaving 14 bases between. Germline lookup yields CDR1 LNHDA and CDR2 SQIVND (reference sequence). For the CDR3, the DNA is TGTGCCAGTAGTATTTCCGCACGGGGAAATGGCTACACCTTC. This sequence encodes CASSISARGNGYTF.

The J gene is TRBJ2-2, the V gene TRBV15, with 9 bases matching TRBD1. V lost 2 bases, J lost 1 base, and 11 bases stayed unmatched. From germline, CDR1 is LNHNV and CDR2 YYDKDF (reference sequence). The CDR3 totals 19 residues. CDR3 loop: CATSRLGTGKIMNTGELFF. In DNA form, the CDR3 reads TGTGCCACCAGCAGATTAGGGACAGGGAAGATCATGAACACCGGGGAGCTGTTTTTT. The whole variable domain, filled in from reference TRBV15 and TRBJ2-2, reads DAMVIQNPRYQVTQFGKPVTLSCSQTLNHNVMYWYQQKSSQAPKLLFHYYDKDFNNEADTPDNFQSRRPNTSFCFLDIRSPGLGDTAMYLCATSRLGTGKIMNTGELFFGEGSRLTVL.

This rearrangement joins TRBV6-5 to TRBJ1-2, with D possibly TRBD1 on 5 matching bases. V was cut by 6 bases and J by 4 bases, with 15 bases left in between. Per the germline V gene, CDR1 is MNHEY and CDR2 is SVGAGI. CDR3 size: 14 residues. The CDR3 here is CASSPQVTTYGYTF. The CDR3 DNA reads TGTGCCAGCAGCCCACAGGTGACAACCTATGGCTACACCTTC.

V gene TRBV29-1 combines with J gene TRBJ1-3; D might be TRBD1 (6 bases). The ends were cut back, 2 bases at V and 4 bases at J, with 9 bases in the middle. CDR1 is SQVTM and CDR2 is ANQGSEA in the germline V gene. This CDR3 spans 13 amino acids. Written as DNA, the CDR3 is TGCAGCGTTGAATCGACAGGAGGAAACACCATATATTTT. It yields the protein CSVESTGGNTIYF.

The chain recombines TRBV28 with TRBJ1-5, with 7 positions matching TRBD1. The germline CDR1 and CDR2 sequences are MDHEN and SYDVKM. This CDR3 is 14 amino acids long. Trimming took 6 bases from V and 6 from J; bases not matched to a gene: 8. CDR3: CASSLDRVRQPQHF. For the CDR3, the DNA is TGTGCCAGCAGCCTTGACAGGGTCCGTCAGCCCCAGCATTTT.

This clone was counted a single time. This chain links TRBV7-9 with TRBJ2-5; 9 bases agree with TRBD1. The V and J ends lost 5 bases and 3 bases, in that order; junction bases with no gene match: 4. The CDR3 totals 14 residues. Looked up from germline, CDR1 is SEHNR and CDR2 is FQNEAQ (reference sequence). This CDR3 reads CASSIRTGEETQYF. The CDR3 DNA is TGTGCCAGCAGCATACGGACAGGGGAAGAGACCCAGTACTTC.

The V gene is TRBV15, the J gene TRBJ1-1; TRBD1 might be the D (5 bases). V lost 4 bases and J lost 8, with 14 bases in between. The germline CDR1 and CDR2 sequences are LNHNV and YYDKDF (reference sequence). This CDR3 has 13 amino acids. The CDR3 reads CATSIGGAREAFF. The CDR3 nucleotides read TGTGCCACCAGCATTGGAGGGGCTCGGGAAGCTTTCTTT.

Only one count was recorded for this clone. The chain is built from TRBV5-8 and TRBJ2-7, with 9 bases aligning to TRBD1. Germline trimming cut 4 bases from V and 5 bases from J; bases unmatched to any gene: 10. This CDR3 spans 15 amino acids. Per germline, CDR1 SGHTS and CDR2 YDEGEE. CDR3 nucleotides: TGTGCCAGCAGCACCGACAGGGGGGGTCGGGACGAGCAGTACTTC. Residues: CASSTDRGGRDEQYF.

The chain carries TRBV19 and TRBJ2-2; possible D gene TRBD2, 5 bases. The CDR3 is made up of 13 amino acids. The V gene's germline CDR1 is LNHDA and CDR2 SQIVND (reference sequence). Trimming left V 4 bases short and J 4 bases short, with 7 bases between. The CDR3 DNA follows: TGTGCCAGTAGTAGGGAGAGCACCGGGGAGCTGTTTTTT. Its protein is CASSRESTGELFF.